The rows below give T cell receptor beta chains drawn from one sample of a study of blood T cell repertoires in COVID-19. The data were produced by immunoSEQ multiplex PCR, yet TCRdb's version contains in-frame clones alone and is incomplete. The top ten clones hold approximately 2% of a sample with around 280,000 clones, around 87% of them seen once. Sequencing was performed on peripheral blood. All receptors derive from a woman in her 30s who had recovered from COVID-19. The CDR3 runs from the conserved cysteine through the conserved F or W. A D gene is named only where the DNA matches it firmly. Part of the rows lack a size; the others show once, few, many or a class for expanded clones.

TRBJ2-2 | - | TRBV18 | TRBD2 | CASSPPAGGNTGELFF | TGTGCCAGCTCACCACCAGCGGGGGGGAACACCGGGGAGCTGTTTTTT
TRBJ1-4 | - | TRBV11-2 | - | CASSSNSTNEKLFF | TGTGCCAGCAGCTCCAATTCAACTAATGAAAAACTGTTTTTT
TRBJ1-1 | - | TRBV5-6 | TRBD1 | CASSLGADRGLAEAFF | TGTGCCAGCAGCTTGGGGGCGGACAGGGGGTTGGCTGAAGCTTTCTTT
TRBJ2-7 | - | TRBV7-8 | - | CASSLVELGDYEQYF | TGTGCCAGCAGCTTAGTTGAACTAGGAGACTACGAGCAGTACTTC
TRBJ1-1 | - | TRBV9 | - | CASSVVTRGEAFF | TGTGCCAGCAGCGTAGTTACTAGGGGGGAAGCTTTCTTT
TRBJ2-3 | - | TRBV27 | - | CASSLFGGTDTQYF | TGTGCCAGCAGTTTATTCGGGGGCACAGATACGCAGTATTTT
TRBJ2-2 | - | TRBV18 | TRBD1 | CASSPSPGGDTGELFF | TGTGCCAGCTCACCCTCTCCAGGGGGCGACACCGGGGAGCTGTTTTTT
TRBJ1-6 | once | TRBV6-4 | - | CASSGPVSYNSPLHF | TGTGCCAGCAGTGGCCCGGTCTCCTATAATTCACCCCTCCACTTT
TRBJ2-3 | - | TRBV11-2 | - | CASSLLATTSTDTQYF | TGTGCCAGCAGCTTACTAGCGACAACTAGCACAGATACGCAGTATTTT
TRBJ2-1 | - | TRBV6-1 | - | CASSDWGDYNEQFF | TGTGCCAGCAGTGATTGGGGGGACTACAATGAGCAGTTCTTC
TRBJ2-7 | - | TRBV5-5 | TRBD1 | CASSTSGTGLIREQYF | TGTGCCAGCAGTACTTCCGGGACAGGGCTGATCCGCGAGCAGTACTTC
TRBJ2-1 | - | TRBV28 | - | CASRGRESSYNEQFF | TGTGCCAGCAGGGGCAGAGAAAGCTCCTACAATGAGCAGTTCTTC
TRBJ2-3 | - | TRBV11-2 | - | CASSLGLADTQYF | TGTGCCAGCAGCTTAGGCTTAGCGGATACGCAGTATTTT
TRBJ1-5 | few | TRBV28 | TRBD1 | CASTDRQGSSQPQHF | TGTGCCAGCACCGATCGACAGGGGTCTAGTCAGCCCCAGCATTTT
TRBJ2-7 | - | TRBV12-1 | - | CASSSGRIHEQYF | TGTGCCAGCTCAAGCGGGAGGATCCACGAGCAGTACTTC
TRBJ2-3 | - | TRBV4-1 | - | CASSANSDTQYF | TGCGCCAGCAGCGCAAACTCAGATACGCAGTATTTT
TRBJ1-4 | - | TRBV5-5 | - | CASSWRVANEKLFF | TGTGCCAGCAGCTGGAGGGTGGCTAATGAAAAACTGTTTTTT
TRBJ2-1 | - | TRBV28 | TRBD1 | CASSRTGSSYNEQFF | TGTGCCAGCAGCAGGACAGGGAGCTCCTACAATGAGCAGTTCTTC
TRBJ2-2 | - | TRBV2 | TRBD1 | CASSERGQGLVTGELFF | TGTGCCAGCAGTGAAAGGGGACAGGGCTTGGTAACCGGGGAGCTGTTTTTT
TRBJ2-2 | - | TRBV28 | TRBD2 | CASSFGRGTGELFF | TGTGCCAGCAGTTTCGGGCGGGGGACCGGGGAGCTGTTTTTT
TRBJ2-7 | - | TRBV5-8 | - | CASSFSLREQYF | TGTGCCAGCAGCTTCTCCTTGCGCGAGCAGTACTTC
TRBJ2-7 | - | TRBV5-1 | TRBD2 | CASRILASTYEQYF | TGCGCCAGCAGGATACTAGCGTCTACGTACGAGCAGTACTTC
TRBJ1-1 | - | TRBV23-1 | - | CASSQPAFGGANTEAFF | TGCGCCAGCAGTCAACCCGCGTTCGGGGGGGCCAACACTGAAGCTTTCTTT
TRBJ2-7 | - | TRBV24-1 | TRBD2 | CATSETLAETYEQYF | TGTGCCACCAGTGAGACACTAGCGGAGACATACGAGCAGTACTTC
TRBJ2-3 | - | TRBV19 | TRBD2 | CASSIGASGRHTDTQYF | TGTGCCAGTAGTATAGGGGCTAGCGGGAGGCACACAGATACGCAGTATTTT
TRBJ1-1 | - | TRBV12-3/TRBV12-4 | - | CASSFGQNTEAFF | TGTGCCAGCAGTTTTGGGCAGAACACTGAAGCTTTCTTT
TRBJ1-5 | many | TRBV2 | TRBD1 | CASRGQISNQPQHF | TGTGCCAGCAGGGGACAGATTAGCAATCAGCCCCAGCATTTT
TRBJ2-7 | - | TRBV27 | TRBD2 | CASSRLFSGGANEQYF | TGTGCCAGCAGTCGTCTTTTTAGCGGGGGGGCCAACGAGCAGTACTTC
TRBJ1-1 | few | TRBV19 | TRBD1 | CASSTRQGTLNTEAFF | TGTGCCAGTAGTACCCGACAGGGAACGTTGAACACTGAAGCTTTCTTT
TRBJ1-6 | - | TRBV4-3 | TRBD1 | CASSQRTGEPEPLHF | TGCGCCAGCAGCCAAAGGACAGGGGAACCGGAACCCCTCCACTTT
TRBJ1-2 | - | TRBV11-2 | TRBD1 | CASSTIRGREGYTF | TGTGCCAGCAGCACGATAAGGGGGCGGGAAGGCTACACCTTC
TRBJ1-2 | - | TRBV3-1/TRBV3-2 | - | CASSQDGGGDGYTF | TGTGCCAGCAGCCAAGATGGAGGGGGGGACGGCTACACCTTC
TRBJ1-6 | once | TRBV7-9 | - | CASSSAPDRLARSPLHF | TGTGCCAGCAGCTCAGCACCTGACAGGTTGGCGCGGTCACCCCTCCACTTT
TRBJ2-3 | once | TRBV30 | TRBD2 | CAWTTMGLAGGSDTQYF | TGTGCCTGGACCACTATGGGACTAGCGGGGGGATCAGATACGCAGTATTTT
TRBJ2-2 | - | TRBV7-2 | - | CASSPGLIATGELFF | TGTGCCAGCAGCCCGGGACTCATTGCAACCGGGGAGCTGTTTTTT
TRBJ2-5 | - | TRBV5-1 | - | CASSLNSGGGRETQYF | TGCGCCAGCAGCTTGAACTCCGGTGGGGGCCGGGAGACCCAGTACTTC
TRBJ1-2 | - | TRBV6-5 | TRBD1 | CASSYYRGTGGYTF | TGTGCCAGCAGTTACTACAGGGGAACGGGAGGCTACACCTTC
TRBJ2-1 | - | TRBV10-1 | TRBD2 | CASSESLAGEPGQFF | TGCGCCAGCAGTGAGTCGCTAGCGGGGGAGCCGGGGCAGTTCTTC
TRBJ1-6 | few | TRBV18 | - | CASSPIPEGDSPLHF | TGTGCCAGCTCACCAATTCCAGAAGGGGATTCACCCCTCCACTTT
TRBJ1-3 | - | TRBV19 | - | CASSKTGQISGNTIYF | TGTGCCAGTAGTAAAACCGGACAGATCTCTGGAAACACCATATATTTT
TRBJ1-3 | - | TRBV7-2 | - | CASSHGGKNTIYF | TGTGCCAGCAGTCACGGGGGTAAAAACACCATATATTTT
TRBJ1-2 | - | TRBV6-5 | TRBD1 | CASSSGGQGTYGYTF | TGTGCCAGCAGTTCCGGAGGACAGGGCACCTATGGCTACACCTTC
TRBJ2-3 | - | TRBV10-1 | TRBD2 | CASSVLAGVRDTQYF | TGCGCCAGCAGTGTTCTAGCGGGGGTTCGGGATACGCAGTATTTT
TRBJ2-2 | few | TRBV28 | - | CASSFAGTNTGELFF | TGTGCCAGCAGTTTTGCGGGAACGAACACCGGGGAGCTGTTTTTT
TRBJ2-3 | - | TRBV19 | - | CASSMIADTDTQYF | TGTGCCAGTAGTATGATCGCAGACACAGATACGCAGTATTTT